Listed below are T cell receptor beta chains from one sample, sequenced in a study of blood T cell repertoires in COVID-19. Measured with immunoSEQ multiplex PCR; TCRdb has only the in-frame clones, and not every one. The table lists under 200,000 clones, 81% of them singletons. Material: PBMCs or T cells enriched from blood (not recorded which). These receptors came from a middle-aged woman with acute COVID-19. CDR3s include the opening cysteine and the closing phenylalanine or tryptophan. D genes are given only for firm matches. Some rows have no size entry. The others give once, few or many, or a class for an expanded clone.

CDR3 protein: CASSLHRAYGYTF
CDR3 DNA: TGCGCCAGCAGCTTGCACAGGGCTTATGGCTACACCTTC
V gene: TRBV5-1
J gene: TRBJ1-2
clone size: -
D gene: -

CDR3 protein: CASSPREIMNTEAFF
CDR3 DNA: TGTGCCAGCAGCCCTCGGGAGATCATGAACACTGAAGCTTTCTTT
V gene: TRBV5-6
J gene: TRBJ1-1
clone size: -
D gene: -

CDR3 protein: CASSPKPGTSGSYEQYF
CDR3 DNA: TGTGCCAGCAGCCCCAAGCCCGGGACTAGCGGGTCCTACGAGCAGTACTTC
V gene: TRBV7-2
J gene: TRBJ2-7
clone size: once
D gene: TRBD2

CDR3 protein: CASSGQDSEAFF
CDR3 DNA: TGTGCCAGCAGCGGACAGGACTCTGAAGCTTTCTTT
V gene: TRBV9
J gene: TRBJ1-1
clone size: -
D gene: -

CDR3 protein: CASSLGGFQTDTQYF
CDR3 DNA: TGTGCCAGCAGCTTGGGAGGGTTCCAGACAGATACGCAGTATTTT
V gene: TRBV5-4
J gene: TRBJ2-3
clone size: -
D gene: -

CDR3 protein: CASSHSGTSGSRELFF
CDR3 DNA: TGTGCCAGTAGTCATTCCGGGACTAGCGGGTCCCGGGAGCTGTTTTTT
V gene: TRBV19
J gene: TRBJ2-2
clone size: -
D gene: TRBD2

CDR3 protein: CASSFLGGDYGYTF
CDR3 DNA: TGTGCCAGCAGTTTCCTGGGAGGGGACTATGGCTACACCTTC
V gene: TRBV28
J gene: TRBJ1-2
clone size: -
D gene: -

CDR3 protein: CASRPPRGSGSNTGELFF
CDR3 DNA: TGTGCCAGTAGACCACCCAGGGGGAGCGGGTCGAACACCGGGGAGCTGTTTTTT
V gene: TRBV19
J gene: TRBJ2-2
clone size: once
D gene: -

CDR3 protein: CAWRAGTGGLKNTEAFF
CDR3 DNA: TGTGCCTGGAGAGCAGGGACAGGGGGTTTAAAGAACACTGAAGCTTTCTTT
V gene: TRBV30
J gene: TRBJ1-1
clone size: few
D gene: TRBD1

CDR3 protein: CASSFGLADYNEQFF
CDR3 DNA: TGTGCCAGCAGTTTTGGACTAGCGGACTACAATGAGCAGTTCTTC
V gene: TRBV27
J gene: TRBJ2-1
clone size: -
D gene: TRBD2

CDR3 protein: CASSLLGGRDMSSYNEQFF
CDR3 DNA: TGTGCCAGCAGCCTCCTTGGCGGGAGGGATATGAGCTCCTACAATGAGCAGTTCTTC
V gene: TRBV7-3
J gene: TRBJ2-1
clone size: -
D gene: TRBD2

CDR3 protein: CASSPRTGGNSDTQYF
CDR3 DNA: TGTGCCAGCTCACCCCGGACAGGGGGCAATTCAGATACGCAGTATTTT
V gene: TRBV18
J gene: TRBJ2-3
clone size: once
D gene: TRBD1

CDR3 protein: CASRSQGLGNTEAFF
CDR3 DNA: TGTGCCAGCAGGTCACAGGGACTAGGGAACACTGAAGCTTTCTTT
V gene: TRBV2
J gene: TRBJ1-1
clone size: -
D gene: -

CDR3 protein: CASSFLGTSGRRETQYF
CDR3 DNA: TGTGCCAGCAGCTTCCTTGGGACTAGCGGGAGGAGGGAGACCCAGTACTTC
V gene: TRBV7-9
J gene: TRBJ2-5
clone size: once
D gene: TRBD2

CDR3 protein: CASSQVDLGISTGELFF
CDR3 DNA: TGCGCCAGCAGCCAAGTTGATCTCGGGATTAGCACCGGGGAGCTGTTTTTT
V gene: TRBV4-1
J gene: TRBJ2-2
clone size: -
D gene: -

CDR3 protein: CAISEQGFMNTEAFF
CDR3 DNA: TGTGCCATCAGCGAACAGGGCTTCATGAACACTGAAGCTTTCTTT
V gene: TRBV10-3
J gene: TRBJ1-1
clone size: once
D gene: -

CDR3 protein: CASSDPADTGELFF
CDR3 DNA: TGTGCCAGCAGCGACCCGGCGGACACCGGGGAGCTGTTTTTT
V gene: TRBV9
J gene: TRBJ2-2
clone size: -
D gene: -

CDR3 protein: CASAKQGAIGELFF
CDR3 DNA: TGTGCCAGCGCGAAGCAGGGGGCGATCGGGGAGCTGTTTTTT
V gene: TRBV9
J gene: TRBJ2-2
clone size: -
D gene: TRBD1

CDR3 protein: CASSESTVQETQYF
CDR3 DNA: TGTGCCAGCAGTGAATCAACGGTACAAGAGACCCAGTACTTC
V gene: TRBV25-1
J gene: TRBJ2-5
clone size: -
D gene: -

CDR3 protein: CATRVSGTQETQYF
CDR3 DNA: TGTGCCACCAGAGTCAGCGGTACACAAGAGACCCAGTACTTC
V gene: TRBV15
J gene: TRBJ2-5
clone size: -
D gene: -

CDR3 protein: CASSQGTGRAKNIQYF
CDR3 DNA: TGTGCCAGCAGCCAAGGGACAGGGCGGGCTAAAAACATTCAGTACTTC
V gene: TRBV3-1/TRBV3-2
J gene: TRBJ2-4
clone size: -
D gene: TRBD1

CDR3 protein: CSASGGAETQYF
CDR3 DNA: TGCAGTGCTAGTGGGGGAGCAGAGACCCAGTACTTC
V gene: TRBV20-1
J gene: TRBJ2-5
clone size: -
D gene: -

CDR3 protein: CASSLEGQTANSPLHF
CDR3 DNA: TGCGCCAGCAGCCTGGAAGGACAGACCGCCAATTCACCCCTCCACTTT
V gene: TRBV4-1
J gene: TRBJ1-6
clone size: -
D gene: -

CDR3 protein: CASSEGSGTGVTQPQHF
CDR3 DNA: TGTGCCAGCAGTGAAGGATCCGGGACGGGGGTTACTCAGCCCCAGCATTTT
V gene: TRBV2
J gene: TRBJ1-5
clone size: -
D gene: -

CDR3 protein: CASSILGDRSTDTQYF
CDR3 DNA: TGTGCCAGTAGTATTTTAGGGGACAGATCCACAGATACGCAGTATTTT
V gene: TRBV19
J gene: TRBJ2-3
clone size: few
D gene: TRBD1

CDR3 protein: CAISAGTSGDEQFF
CDR3 DNA: TGTGCCATCAGCGCCGGGACTAGTGGCGATGAGCAGTTCTTC
V gene: TRBV10-3
J gene: TRBJ2-1
clone size: -
D gene: TRBD2

CDR3 protein: CASRPGTDENNEQFF
CDR3 DNA: TGTGCCAGCAGGCCCGGGACAGACGAAAACAATGAGCAGTTCTTC
V gene: TRBV6-5
J gene: TRBJ2-1
clone size: -
D gene: TRBD1

CDR3 protein: CASSGGDLRGTEAFF
CDR3 DNA: TGTGCCAGCAGCGGCGGGGACCTTAGGGGAACTGAAGCTTTCTTT
V gene: TRBV9
J gene: TRBJ1-1
clone size: -
D gene: -

CDR3 protein: CASSRGTSGSDEQYF
CDR3 DNA: TGTGCCAGCAGCCGAGGGACTAGCGGGAGCGACGAGCAGTACTTC
V gene: TRBV14
J gene: TRBJ2-7
clone size: -
D gene: TRBD2

CDR3 protein: CAWNRQGDGELFF
CDR3 DNA: TGTGCCTGGAACAGACAGGGCGACGGGGAGCTGTTTTTT
V gene: TRBV30
J gene: TRBJ2-2
clone size: once
D gene: TRBD1

CDR3 protein: CASSEAPAQHF
CDR3 DNA: TGTGCCAGCAGTGAAGCCCCTGCCCAGCATTTT
V gene: TRBV6-1
J gene: TRBJ1-5
clone size: -
D gene: -

CDR3 protein: CASSSQGAGEQYF
CDR3 DNA: TGTGCCAGCAGCTCACAGGGGGCGGGGGAGCAGTACTTC
V gene: TRBV7-9
J gene: TRBJ2-7
clone size: -
D gene: TRBD1

CDR3 protein: CSVEVAGIQETQYF
CDR3 DNA: TGCAGCGTTGAAGTAGCGGGAATTCAAGAGACCCAGTACTTC
V gene: TRBV29-1
J gene: TRBJ2-5
clone size: -
D gene: TRBD2

CDR3 protein: CASSTYGIRIDTQYF
CDR3 DNA: TGTGCCAGCAGTACGTACGGGATTCGGATAGATACGCAGTATTTT
V gene: TRBV6-2/TRBV6-3
J gene: TRBJ2-3
clone size: -
D gene: -

CDR3 protein: CASREGPGTSSSYNEQFF
CDR3 DNA: TGTGCCAGCAGGGAAGGACCCGGGACTAGTTCCTCCTACAATGAGCAGTTCTTC
V gene: TRBV6-1
J gene: TRBJ2-1
clone size: -
D gene: TRBD2

CDR3 protein: CASRITGGADTEAFF
CDR3 DNA: TGTGCCAGCAGAATCACAGGGGGCGCGGACACTGAAGCTTTCTTT
V gene: TRBV27
J gene: TRBJ1-1
clone size: -
D gene: TRBD1

CDR3 protein: CASSIGAGGADTQYF
CDR3 DNA: TGTGCCAGTAGTATAGGGGCAGGGGGCGCAGATACGCAGTATTTT
V gene: TRBV19
J gene: TRBJ2-3
clone size: -
D gene: TRBD1

CDR3 protein: CASSQEASGSPYEQYF
CDR3 DNA: TGTGCCAGCAGCCAAGAAGCTAGCGGGAGCCCCTACGAGCAGTACTTC
V gene: TRBV4-2
J gene: TRBJ2-7
clone size: -
D gene: TRBD2

CDR3 protein: CASSEMELGQGRTDTQYF
CDR3 DNA: TGTGCCAGCAGTGAGATGGAGCTCGGACAGGGGAGAACAGATACGCAGTATTTT
V gene: TRBV25-1
J gene: TRBJ2-3
clone size: -
D gene: TRBD1

CDR3 protein: CASSFRDRGTEAFF
CDR3 DNA: TGTGCCAGCAGCTTTCGGGACAGGGGAACTGAAGCTTTCTTT
V gene: TRBV5-6
J gene: TRBJ1-1
clone size: -
D gene: TRBD1

CDR3 protein: CASTPLAGDVHEQFF
CDR3 DNA: TGTGCCAGCACCCCACTAGCGGGAGACGTCCATGAGCAGTTCTTC
V gene: TRBV25-1
J gene: TRBJ2-1
clone size: -
D gene: TRBD2